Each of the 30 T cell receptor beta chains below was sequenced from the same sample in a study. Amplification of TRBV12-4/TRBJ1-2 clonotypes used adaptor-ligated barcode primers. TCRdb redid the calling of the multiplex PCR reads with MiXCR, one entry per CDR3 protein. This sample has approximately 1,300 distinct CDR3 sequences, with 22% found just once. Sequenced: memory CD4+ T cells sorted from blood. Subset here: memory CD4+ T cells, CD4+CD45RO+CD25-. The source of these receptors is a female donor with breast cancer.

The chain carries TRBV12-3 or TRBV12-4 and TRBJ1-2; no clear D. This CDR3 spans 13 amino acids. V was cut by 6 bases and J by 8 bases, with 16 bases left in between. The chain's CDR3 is CASRAMWATGYTF. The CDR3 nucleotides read TGTGCCAGCAGGGCCATGTGGGCGACCGGCTACACCTTC.

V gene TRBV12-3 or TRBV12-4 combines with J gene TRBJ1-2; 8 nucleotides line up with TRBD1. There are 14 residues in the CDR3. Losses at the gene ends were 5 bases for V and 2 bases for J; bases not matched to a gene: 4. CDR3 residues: CASSPGQGNYGYTF. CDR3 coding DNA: TGTGCCAGCAGTCCCGGACAGGGCAACTATGGCTACACCTTC.

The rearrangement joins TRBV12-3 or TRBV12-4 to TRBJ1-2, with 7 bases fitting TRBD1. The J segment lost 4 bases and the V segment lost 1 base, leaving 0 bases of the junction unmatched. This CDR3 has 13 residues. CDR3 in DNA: TGTGCCAGCAGTTTAGACAGGGGCTATGGCTACACCTTC. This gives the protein CASSLDRGYGYTF.

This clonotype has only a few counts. CDR3 sequence reads: CASRTGASYGYTF. The CDR3 DNA follows: TGTGCCAGCAGGACAGGGGCCAGCTATGGCTACACCTTC. This rearrangement joins TRBV12-3 or TRBV12-4 to TRBJ1-2; TRBD1 matches 8 bases. With V trimmed by 6 bases and J by 4 bases, 4 bases remained unmatched. CDR3 size: 13 residues.

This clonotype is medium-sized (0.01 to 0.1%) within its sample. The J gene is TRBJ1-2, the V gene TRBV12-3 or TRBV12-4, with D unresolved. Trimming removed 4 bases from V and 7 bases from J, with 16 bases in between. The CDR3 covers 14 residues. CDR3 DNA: TGTGCCAGCAGTTCCCTCCGAGGGAGTGGTGGCTACACCTTC. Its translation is CASSSLRGSGGYTF.

CDR3 residues: CASSQTDLYGYTF. In DNA form, the CDR3 reads TGTGCCAGCAGTCAGACGGACCTCTATGGCTACACCTTC. The genes are TRBV12-3 or TRBV12-4 and TRBJ1-2; D unclear. Trimming stripped 5 bases from V and 4 bases from J, with 11 bases between. CDR3 length: 13 residues.

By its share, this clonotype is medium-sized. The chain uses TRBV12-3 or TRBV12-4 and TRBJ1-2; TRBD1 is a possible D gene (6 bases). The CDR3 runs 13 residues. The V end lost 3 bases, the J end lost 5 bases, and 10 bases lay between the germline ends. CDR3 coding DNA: TGTGCCAGCAGTTTTCAGGGGAAATATGGCTACACCTTC. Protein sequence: CASSFQGKYGYTF.

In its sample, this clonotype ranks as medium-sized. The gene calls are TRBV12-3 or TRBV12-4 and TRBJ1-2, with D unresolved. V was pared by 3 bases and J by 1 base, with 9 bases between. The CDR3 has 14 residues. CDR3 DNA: TGTGCCAGCAGTTTTGGAGGCCTTAACTATGGCTACACCTTC. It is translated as CASSFGGLNYGYTF.

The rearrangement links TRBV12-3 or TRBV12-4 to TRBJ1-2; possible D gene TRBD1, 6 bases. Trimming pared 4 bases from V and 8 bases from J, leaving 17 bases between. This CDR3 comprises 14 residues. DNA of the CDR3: TGTGCCAGCAGTTCCCAGGGACAATTTGAAGGCTACACCTTC. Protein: CASSSQGQFEGYTF.

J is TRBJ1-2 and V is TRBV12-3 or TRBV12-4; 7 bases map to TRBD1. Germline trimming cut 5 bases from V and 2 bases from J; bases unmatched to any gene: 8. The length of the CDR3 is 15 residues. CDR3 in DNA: TGTGCCAGCAGTCCTTCGCCGGGACAGAACTATGGCTACACCTTC. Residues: CASSPSPGQNYGYTF.

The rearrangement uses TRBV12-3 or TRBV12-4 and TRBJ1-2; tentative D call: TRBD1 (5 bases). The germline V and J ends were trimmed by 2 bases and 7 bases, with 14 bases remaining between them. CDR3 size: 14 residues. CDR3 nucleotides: TGTGCCAGCAGTTTACAAGGGGAGTCTGGTGGCTACACCTTC. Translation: CASSLQGESGGYTF.

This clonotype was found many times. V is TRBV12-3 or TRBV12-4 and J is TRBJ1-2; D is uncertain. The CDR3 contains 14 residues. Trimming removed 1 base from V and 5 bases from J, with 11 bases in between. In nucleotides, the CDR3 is TGTGCCAGCAGTTTAGGGGAGGGCGTATATGGCTACACCTTC. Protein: CASSLGEGVYGYTF.

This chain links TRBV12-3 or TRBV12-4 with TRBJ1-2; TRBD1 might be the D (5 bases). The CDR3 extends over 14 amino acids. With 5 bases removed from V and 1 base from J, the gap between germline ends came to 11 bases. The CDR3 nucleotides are TGTGCCAGCAGTCCCCGGGACGGTAACTATGGCTACACCTTC. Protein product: CASSPRDGNYGYTF.

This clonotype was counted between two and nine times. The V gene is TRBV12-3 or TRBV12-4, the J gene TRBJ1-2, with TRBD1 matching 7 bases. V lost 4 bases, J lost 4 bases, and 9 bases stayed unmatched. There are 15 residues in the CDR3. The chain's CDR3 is CASSSTGAYVYGYTF. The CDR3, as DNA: TGTGCCAGCAGTTCCACAGGGGCGTATGTCTATGGCTACACCTTC.

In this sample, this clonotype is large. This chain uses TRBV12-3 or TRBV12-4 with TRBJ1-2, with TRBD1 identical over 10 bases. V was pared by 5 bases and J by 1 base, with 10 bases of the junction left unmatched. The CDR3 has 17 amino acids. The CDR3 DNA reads TGTGCCAGCAGTCCAAGGGACAGGGGCAGGATTAACTATGGCTACACCTTC. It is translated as CASSPRDRGRINYGYTF.

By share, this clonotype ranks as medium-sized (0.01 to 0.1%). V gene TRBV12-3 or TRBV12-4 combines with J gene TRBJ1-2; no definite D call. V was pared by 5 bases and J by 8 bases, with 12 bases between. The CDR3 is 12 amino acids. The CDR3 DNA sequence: TGTGCCAGCAGTAATCCTCCCGGCGGCTACACCTTC. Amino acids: CASSNPPGGYTF.

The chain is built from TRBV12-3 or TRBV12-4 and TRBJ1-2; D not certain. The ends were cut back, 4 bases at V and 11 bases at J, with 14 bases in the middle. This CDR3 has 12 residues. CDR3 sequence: CASSSRTDAYTF. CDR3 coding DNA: TGTGCCAGCAGTTCGCGAACTGATGCGTACACCTTC.

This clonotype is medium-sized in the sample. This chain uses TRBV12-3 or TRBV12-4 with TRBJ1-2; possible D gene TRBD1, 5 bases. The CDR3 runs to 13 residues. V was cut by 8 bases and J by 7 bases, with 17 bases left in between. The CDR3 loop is CASVEGRLGGYTF. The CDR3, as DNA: TGTGCCAGCGTCGAGGGGCGCTTAGGTGGCTACACCTTC.

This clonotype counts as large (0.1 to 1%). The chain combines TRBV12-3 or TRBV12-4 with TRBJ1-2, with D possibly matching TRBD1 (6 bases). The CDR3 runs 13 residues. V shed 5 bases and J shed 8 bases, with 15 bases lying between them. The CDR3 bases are TGTGCCAGCAGTCTCGACAGGTACCGAGGCTACACCTTC. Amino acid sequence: CASSLDRYRGYTF.

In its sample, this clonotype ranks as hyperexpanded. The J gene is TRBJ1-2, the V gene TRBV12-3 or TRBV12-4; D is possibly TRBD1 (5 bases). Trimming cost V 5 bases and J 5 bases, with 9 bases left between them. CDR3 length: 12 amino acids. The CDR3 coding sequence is TGTGCCAGCAGTCGGGACCGATATGGCTACACCTTC. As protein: CASSRDRYGYTF.

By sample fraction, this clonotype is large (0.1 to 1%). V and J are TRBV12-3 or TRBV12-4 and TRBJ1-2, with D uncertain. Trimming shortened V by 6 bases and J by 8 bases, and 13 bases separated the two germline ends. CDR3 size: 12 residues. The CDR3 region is CASSPSQRGYTF. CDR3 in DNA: TGTGCCAGCAGCCCTAGCCAGAGGGGCTACACCTTC.

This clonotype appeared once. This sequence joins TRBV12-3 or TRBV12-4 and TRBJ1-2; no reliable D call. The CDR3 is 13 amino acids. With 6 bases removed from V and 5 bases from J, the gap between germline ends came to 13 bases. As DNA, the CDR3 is TGTGCCAGCAGCCCGGGAGCGCGTTATGGCTACACCTTC. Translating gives CASSPGARYGYTF.

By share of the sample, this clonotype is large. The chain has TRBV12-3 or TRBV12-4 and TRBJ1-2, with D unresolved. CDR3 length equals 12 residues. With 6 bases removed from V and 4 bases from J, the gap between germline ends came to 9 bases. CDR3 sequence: CASRTTAYGYTF. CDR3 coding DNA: TGTGCCAGCAGGACCACAGCCTATGGCTACACCTTC.

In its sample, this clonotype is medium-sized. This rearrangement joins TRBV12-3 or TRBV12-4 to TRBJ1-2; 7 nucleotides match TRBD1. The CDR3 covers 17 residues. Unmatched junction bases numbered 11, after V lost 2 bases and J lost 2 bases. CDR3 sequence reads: CASSLIQGPLENYGYTF. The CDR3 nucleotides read TGTGCCAGCAGTTTAATACAGGGGCCCCTAGAGAACTATGGCTACACCTTC.

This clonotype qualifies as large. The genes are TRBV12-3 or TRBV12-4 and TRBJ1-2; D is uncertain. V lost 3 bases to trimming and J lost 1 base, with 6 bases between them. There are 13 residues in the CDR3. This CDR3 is CASSFGINYGYTF. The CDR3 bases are TGTGCCAGCAGTTTCGGTATTAACTATGGCTACACCTTC.

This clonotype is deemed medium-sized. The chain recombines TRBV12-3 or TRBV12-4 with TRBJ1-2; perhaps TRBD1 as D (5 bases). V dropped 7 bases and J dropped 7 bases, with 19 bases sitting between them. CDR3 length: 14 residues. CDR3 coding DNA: TGTGCCAGCACCCACGGGGTCAGGGAGGGTGGCTACACCTTC. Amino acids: CASTHGVREGGYTF.

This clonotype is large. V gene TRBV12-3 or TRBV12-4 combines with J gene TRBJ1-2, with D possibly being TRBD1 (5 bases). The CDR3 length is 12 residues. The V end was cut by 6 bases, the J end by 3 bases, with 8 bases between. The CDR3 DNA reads TGTGCCAGCAGGGGACTTTACTATGGCTACACCTTC. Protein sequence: CASRGLYYGYTF.

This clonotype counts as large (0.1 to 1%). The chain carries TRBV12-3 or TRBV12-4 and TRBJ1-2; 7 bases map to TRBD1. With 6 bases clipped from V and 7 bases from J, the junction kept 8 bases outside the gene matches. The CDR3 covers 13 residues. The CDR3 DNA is TGTGCCAGCAGCCACAGGGGAGGTATTGGCTACACCTTC. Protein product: CASSHRGGIGYTF.

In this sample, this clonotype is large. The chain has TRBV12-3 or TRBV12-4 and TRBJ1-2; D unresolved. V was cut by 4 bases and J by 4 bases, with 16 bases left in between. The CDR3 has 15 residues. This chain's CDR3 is CASSSGRRNLYGYTF. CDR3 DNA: TGTGCCAGCAGTTCTGGAAGACGGAACCTCTATGGCTACACCTTC.

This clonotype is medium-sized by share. The CDR3: CASSLETANYGYTF. The DNA for the CDR3 is TGTGCCAGCAGCCTAGAGACAGCCAACTATGGCTACACCTTC. The chain uses TRBV12-3 or TRBV12-4 and TRBJ1-2, with D tentatively TRBD1 (5 bases). With 6 bases removed from V and 2 bases from J, the gap between germline ends came to 13 bases. The CDR3 loop spans 14 amino acids.